A single sample is the source of the 32 T cell receptor beta chains below, sequenced in a study of cytomegalovirus exposure and HLA in healthy donors. The PCR made use of 60 Vbeta and 13 Jbeta primers. Here immunoSEQ multiplex PCR was the method, and the copy in TCRdb shows in-frame clones only, minus some. The sample records approximately 160,000 clones, roughly 70% being singletons. Input material: PBMCs. These receptors all stem from a woman aged 50 to 60 in good health and CMV-seropositive.

This chain connects TRBV9 to TRBJ1-1; D is uncertain. This CDR3 is built from 13 residues. Per the germline V gene, CDR1 is SGDLS and CDR2 is YYNGEE. The V end lost 3 bases, the J end lost 0 bases, and 6 bases lay between the germline ends. Here the CDR3 reads CASSGGMNTEAFF. CDR3 in DNA: TGTGCCAGCAGCGGAGGGATGAACACTGAAGCTTTCTTT.

This chain connects TRBV29-1 to TRBJ1-2; D gene ambiguous. Germline V gene lookup returns CDR1 SQVTM and CDR2 ANQGSEA. V was clipped by 2 bases and J by 0 bases, with 10 bases between them. The CDR3 spans 14 residues. The CDR3 region has the DNA TGCAGCGTTGAACCTCAGGTGACTAACTATGGCTACACCTTC. This translates into CSVEPQVTNYGYTF.

CDR3: CSVRDRGELFF. CDR3 coding DNA: TGCAGCGTGAGGGACAGGGGGGAGCTGTTTTTT. V gene TRBV29-1 combines with J gene TRBJ2-2, with 8 bases that match TRBD1. The V gene end was trimmed by 6 bases and the J gene end by 8 bases; junction bases not matched to a gene: 2. The CDR3 is 11 amino acids. The germline V gene encodes CDR1 SQVTM and CDR2 ANQGSEA.

The rearrangement links TRBV5-5 to TRBJ1-6, with TRBD1 matching 9 bases. V was pared by 4 bases and J by 10 bases, with 15 bases of the junction left unmatched. The CDR3 loop spans 17 amino acids. Germline-derived CDR1 and CDR2 are SGHKS and YYEKEE (reference sequence). The CDR3 region is CASSPRVGQGYLSPLHF. CDR3 nucleotide sequence: TGTGCCAGCAGCCCAAGGGTAGGACAGGGGTACCTATCACCCCTCCACTTT.

V is TRBV5-1 and J is TRBJ1-2; tentative D call: TRBD1 (5 bases). Germline V gene sequence: CDR1 SGHRS, CDR2 YFSETQ. The length of the CDR3 is 14 residues. Between the trimmed V and J ends, which lost 0 bases and 7 bases, there was a span of 13 bases. CDR3 DNA: TGCGCCAGCAGCTTGGTGGGCAGGGAATCTGGCTACACCTTC. This codes for CASSLVGRESGYTF.

J is TRBJ2-1 and V is TRBV5-6; unclear D gene. The germline gives CDR1 SGHDT, CDR2 YYEEEE. V lost 3 bases, J lost 5 bases, and 6 bases lay in between. The CDR3 extends over 12 amino acids. The CDR3 protein is CASSSYDNEQFF. DNA for the CDR3: TGTGCCAGCAGCTCCTATGACAATGAGCAGTTCTTC.

The V call is TRBV7-9, the J call TRBJ2-7; a possible D gene is TRBD1 (5 bases). Between the trimmed V and J ends, which lost 1 base and 6 bases, there was a span of 7 bases. The CDR3 contains 12 residues. Germline V CDR1 and CDR2: SEHNR, FQNEAQ (reference sequence). The CDR3 DNA reads TGTGCCAGCAGCTTAGAGGGGTTCGAGCAGTACTTC. Protein product: CASSLEGFEQYF. The complete variable domain, with remaining parts taken from reference TRBV7-9 and TRBJ2-7, reads DTGVSQNPRHKITKRGQNVTFRCDPISEHNRLYWYRQTLGQGPEFLTYFQNEAQLEKSRLLSDRFSAERPKGSFSTLEIQRTEQGDSAMYLCASSLEGFEQYFGPGTRLTVT.

This chain uses TRBV5-1 with TRBJ2-7; D gene unclear. V lost 2 bases and J 0 bases, leaving 9 bases between the germline ends. This CDR3 region has 14 residues. The germline CDR1 and CDR2 sequences are SGHRS and YFSETQ. The CDR3, as DNA: TGCGCCAGCAGCTTTGCAGATAACTCCTACGAGCAGTACTTC. Encoded protein: CASSFADNSYEQYF.

This clone was observed a few times. This chain connects TRBV5-7 to TRBJ1-1; TRBD1 matches 9 bases. TRBV5-7 is filed as an ORF, its function uncertain. The V segment lost 5 bases and the J segment 1 base; nucleotides outside the gene matches: 6. The CDR3 runs to 15 residues. CDR3 bases: TGTGCCAGCAGGGTACGGGACAGGGAGAACACTGAAGCTTTCTTT. Amino acids: CASRVRDRENTEAFF.

The CDR3 loop is CASRPQGDYGYTF. DNA for the CDR3: TGTGCCAGCCGCCCCCAGGGGGACTATGGCTACACCTTC. The rearrangement links TRBV6-5 to TRBJ1-2, with 7 positions matching TRBD1. This CDR3 contains 13 residues. V shed 8 bases and J 3 bases; nucleotides not matched to a gene: 6. Germline V gene lookup returns CDR1 MNHEY and CDR2 SVGAGI.

The chain carries TRBV6-6 and TRBJ2-1; possible D gene TRBD2, 7 bases. There are 15 residues in the CDR3. V was clipped by 7 bases and J by 8 bases, with 21 bases between them. The germline CDR1 and CDR2 sequences are MNHNY and SVGAGI (reference sequence). CDR3 sequence: CASIDANGGRDEQFF. The CDR3 DNA sequence: TGTGCCAGCATCGACGCTAACGGGGGGCGGGATGAGCAGTTCTTC.

This chain uses TRBV11-2 with TRBJ2-7; possible D gene TRBD2, 6 bases. Germline V gene lookup returns CDR1 SGHAT and CDR2 FQNNGV. V lost 5 bases and J lost 3, with 17 bases in between. The CDR3 is 15 residues long. The CDR3 loop is CASSPSRDFYYEQYF. The CDR3 nucleotides read TGTGCCAGCAGCCCATCTCGGGACTTTTACTACGAGCAGTACTTC.

The chain uses TRBV7-9 and TRBJ1-2; 12 nucleotides agree with TRBD1. The germline CDR1 and CDR2 sequences are SEHNR and FQNEAQ (reference sequence). J gave up 6 bases and V 4 bases, and 9 bases lay outside the gene matches. The CDR3 length is 16 residues. This chain's CDR3 is CASSSTRDRGQDGYTF. CDR3 bases: TGTGCCAGCAGCTCAACTCGGGACAGGGGGCAGGATGGCTACACCTTC.

The rearrangement joins TRBV6-1 to TRBJ2-2; no clear D. V lost 4 bases, J lost 6 bases, and 12 bases lay in between. CDR1 is MNHNS, CDR2 SASEGT, per germline. The length of the CDR3 is 14 residues. The CDR3 here is CASSGEVLSGELFF. The DNA for the CDR3 is TGTGCCAGCAGTGGAGAGGTCCTATCCGGGGAGCTGTTTTTT.

The V and J genes are TRBV19 and TRBJ1-5; D may be TRBD1 (5 bases). Germline V CDR1 and CDR2: LNHDA, SQIVND (reference sequence). The CDR3 is 16 residues long. The V end lost 7 bases, the J end lost 7 bases, and 23 bases lay between the germline ends. The CDR3: CASTRSQGQGGQPQHF. CDR3 nucleotide sequence: TGTGCCAGTACCAGATCCCAAGGCCAGGGAGGACAGCCCCAGCATTTT.

This chain connects TRBV27 to TRBJ2-1, with 8 nucleotides matching TRBD2. The germline CDR1 and CDR2 sequences are MNHEY and SMNVEV (reference sequence). The CDR3 length is 13 residues. Losses at the gene ends were 5 bases for V and 7 bases for J; bases not matched to a gene: 4. Written as DNA, the CDR3 is TGTGCCAGCAGTCCTCGGGGGGGGAATGAGCAGTTCTTC. Protein product: CASSPRGGNEQFF.

The chain employs TRBV2 and TRBJ2-5; 10 bases match TRBD1. The CDR3 runs 12 residues. Unmatched junction bases numbered 1, after V lost 11 bases and J lost 1 base. Germline CDR1 reads SNHLY; CDR2 reads FYNNEI. This CDR3 is CAGDRGQETQYF. The CDR3 DNA reads as TGTGCCGGGGACAGGGGCCAAGAGACCCAGTACTTC.

This chain connects TRBV7-2 to TRBJ1-2, with D possibly TRBD1 on 6 matching bases. The CDR3 runs 13 residues. The germline V and J ends were trimmed by 5 bases and 10 bases, with 17 bases remaining between them. Germline CDR1 and CDR2: SGHTA and FQGNSA. The CDR3 protein is CASSPAGARTYTF. DNA for the CDR3: TGTGCCAGCAGCCCCGCGGGGGCTAGGACCTACACCTTC.

This clone appeared a few times. The rearrangement links TRBV6-6 to TRBJ1-1; D is undetermined. V gave up 2 bases and J gave up 7 bases, with 14 bases separating them. The length of the CDR3 is 14 residues. Per germline, CDR1 MNHNY and CDR2 SVGAGI (reference sequence). This CDR3 reads CASSYLGRQSEAFF. The CDR3, as DNA: TGTGCCAGCAGTTACCTGGGGAGGCAGAGTGAAGCTTTCTTT.

The genes are TRBV7-9 and TRBJ1-1; a weak D match, TRBD1 (5 bases). The CDR3 runs to 15 residues. Germline V lookup: CDR1 SEHNR, CDR2 FQNEAQ (reference sequence). V was cut by 5 bases and J by 1 base, with 14 bases left in between. This CDR3 reads CASSPTGTSNTEAFF. CDR3 nucleotides: TGTGCCAGCAGCCCAACCGGGACTTCGAACACTGAAGCTTTCTTT. The whole variable domain, remainder taken from reference TRBV7-9 and TRBJ1-1, is DTGVSQNPRHKITKRGQNVTFRCDPISEHNRLYWYRQTLGQGPEFLTYFQNEAQLEKSRLLSDRFSAERPKGSFSTLEIQRTEQGDSAMYLCASSPTGTSNTEAFFGQGTRLTVV.

The table lists this clone with a few counts. V gene TRBV4-2 combines with J gene TRBJ1-2; 8 bases are a match to TRBD1. The CDR3 length is 16 residues. The J segment lost 5 bases and the V segment lost 5 bases, leaving 13 bases of the junction unmatched. Germline CDR1 and CDR2: LGHNA and YNFKEQ. CDR3 protein: CASSLDPGQGRYGYTF. The CDR3 region has the DNA TGTGCCAGCAGCTTGGACCCCGGACAGGGTAGATATGGCTACACCTTC.

The chain has TRBV7-8 and TRBJ1-5; 8 bases fit TRBD1. The CDR3 contains 14 residues. Germline CDR1 is SGHVS and CDR2 is FQNEAQ. J gave up 3 bases and V 5 bases, and 3 bases lay outside the gene matches. The CDR3 spells CASSGTGNNQPQHF. The CDR3 DNA follows: TGTGCCAGCAGCGGGACAGGCAACAATCAGCCCCAGCATTTT.

The chain employs TRBV5-1 and TRBJ1-1; 9 bases are shared with TRBD1. V shed 3 bases and J 7 bases; nucleotides not matched to a gene: 7. CDR3 length: 14 residues. The germline V gene encodes CDR1 SGHRS and CDR2 YFSETQ. CDR3 sequence reads: CASSSTGQGNEAFF. In DNA form, the CDR3 reads TGCGCCAGCAGCTCTACGGGACAGGGTAATGAAGCTTTCTTT.

V gene TRBV6-6 combines with J gene TRBJ1-1; D perhaps matches TRBD1 (6 bases). The CDR3 extends over 11 amino acids. Per the germline V gene, CDR1 is MNHNY and CDR2 is SVGAGI (reference sequence). Trimming stripped 7 bases from V and 6 bases from J, with 9 bases between. The CDR3 region is CASTRTAEAFF. The CDR3 nucleotides read TGTGCCAGCACCCGGACAGCTGAAGCTTTCTTT.

This rearrangement joins TRBV5-1 to TRBJ2-7, with D unresolved. Germline CDR1 reads SGHRS; CDR2 reads YFSETQ. The CDR3 is 11 amino acids. Trimming took off 4 bases at V and 4 bases at J, with 6 bases between the two ends. For the CDR3, the DNA is TGCGCCAGCAGCCGAGAATACGAGCAGTACTTC. This sequence encodes CASSREYEQYF. Full variable domain (rest looked up from reference TRBV5-1 and TRBJ2-7): KAGVTQTPRYLIKTRGQQVTLSCSPISGHRSVSWYQQTPGQGLQFLFEYFSETQRNKGNFPGRFSGRQFSNSRSEMNVSTLELGDSALYLCASSREYEQYFGPGTRLTVT.

The chain links TRBV10-1 to TRBJ2-7; tentatively, D is TRBD2 (6 bases). Germline V gives CDR1 WNHNN, CDR2 SYGVQD (reference sequence). This CDR3 comprises 15 residues. V was pared by 3 bases and J by 3 bases, with 15 bases between. CDR3 residues: CASSDRGKSVYEQYF. CDR3 nucleotide sequence: TGCGCCAGCAGTGATCGGGGGAAGTCGGTCTACGAGCAGTACTTC.

The rearrangement uses TRBV30 and TRBJ2-2; possible D gene TRBD1, 6 bases. In germline, CDR1 is GTSNPN, CDR2 SVGIG (reference sequence). V lost 4 bases to trimming and J lost 2 bases, with 17 bases between them. This CDR3 region has 16 residues. The CDR3: CAWIRADRRNTGELFF. The CDR3 DNA reads TGTGCCTGGATTCGAGCCGACAGGCGAAACACCGGGGAGCTGTTTTTT.

The chain uses TRBV6-5 and TRBJ2-7, with 16 bases identical to TRBD2. The trim removed 0 bases at V and 4 bases at J, leaving 0 bases unmatched. The CDR3 extends over 16 amino acids. CDR1 is MNHEY, CDR2 SVGAGI, per germline. Here the CDR3 reads CASSYSGLAGGYEQYF. DNA of the CDR3: TGTGCCAGCAGTTACTCGGGACTAGCGGGGGGGTACGAGCAGTACTTC.

The count of this clone is one. This sequence joins TRBV7-8 and TRBJ1-5, with 9 positions matching TRBD1. Germline loops: CDR1 SGHVS, CDR2 FQNEAQ. There are 18 residues in the CDR3. J gave up 0 bases and V 0 bases, and 6 bases lay outside the gene matches. CDR3: CASSLARDRVFSNQPQHF. The CDR3 DNA follows: TGTGCCAGCAGCTTAGCCCGGGACAGGGTATTTAGCAATCAGCCCCAGCATTTT.

The chain links TRBV5-1 to TRBJ1-2, with TRBD1 identical over 8 bases. The CDR3 is 15 residues long. Germline CDR1 and CDR2: SGHRS and YFSETQ. The V and J ends lost 1 base and 5 bases, in that order; junction bases with no gene match: 7. The CDR3 bases are TGCGCCAGCAGCTTGACAGGGGGTCTTCAGTATGGCTACACCTTC. Translated, it gives CASSLTGGLQYGYTF.

This clone was seen a handful of times. This sequence joins TRBV4-2 and TRBJ2-7; D possibly corresponds to TRBD1 (6 bases). V was trimmed by 1 base and J by 2 bases, leaving 15 bases between them. The V gene's germline CDR1 is LGHNA and CDR2 YNFKEQ. The CDR3 spans 16 residues. Written as DNA, the CDR3 is TGTGCCAGCAGCCAAGGGACAGTAGGGATAGCCTACGAGCAGTACTTC. It codes for CASSQGTVGIAYEQYF.

This chain links TRBV4-1 with TRBJ1-6; D ambiguous. Per the germline V gene, CDR1 is MGHRA and CDR2 is YSYEKL. The CDR3 is 19 residues long. Trimming pared 0 bases from V and 0 bases from J, leaving 15 bases between. The CDR3 reads CASSQDRGGVPSYNSPLHF. CDR3 DNA sequence: TGCGCCAGCAGCCAAGATCGAGGAGGAGTCCCCTCCTATAATTCACCCCTCCACTTT.